Included here is one T cell receptor beta chain sequence, with context. The sample originates from a study of CD8 T cells in Susac syndrome. The authors reverse transcribed about 0.45 to 1 ug RNA with random hexamers. TCRdb analysed the immunoSEQ multiplex PCR reads with MiXCR anew, one entry per CDR3 protein. The repertoire has about 120,000 distinct CDR3 sequences, 85% to 95% of them found once; the top ten carry 0.098%. The CDR3 length is 14 residues. The trim removed 1 base at V and 4 bases at J, leaving 1 base unmatched. The germline CDR1 and CDR2 sequences are SGHRS and YFSETQ. The TCR originated in a human donor in good health. Sequenced: CD4+ T cells from PBMCs. V gene TRBV5-1 combines with J gene TRBJ2-2, with TRBD1 identical over 7 bases. CDR3 in amino acids: CASSLYRGTGELFF. The CDR3 nucleotides read TGCGCCAGCAGCTTGTACAGGGGCACCGGGGAGCTGTTTTTT.